This T cell receptor (beta chain) was captured by sequencing in a study of blood T cell repertoires in COVID-19 (dated by TCRdb to 2018 to 2021). Context from the whole study: Samples from collaborators originated in the United States, Italy and Spain and spanned both the acute and convalescent phases of COVID-19. The material from the prospective study consisted of cDNA or gDNA derived from T cells, B-cell-depleted T cells, or PBMCs. The dataset comprised deeply sampled blood TCRbeta repertoires from subjects exposed to, actively infected with, or recovered from COVID-19. The repertoires were released in a freely available public database meant as a resource for research on the immune response to SARS-CoV-2. Samples were obtained from the ongoing ImmuneRACE study (first 160 participants) and from 1,000 to 1,500 subjects provided by 6 global collaborators. The sample metadata nearly always contained a de-identified subject ID, COVID-19 status, age in years and sex. Where available, HLA class I and class II types were taken from metadata supplied by the sample provider and were not determined by assay-based typing.

What the authors observed across the whole study: Clinical and demographic metadata were provided uncurated, with the amount varying by source and participant.

With regard to this clone: Its antigen is currently not known. It has no much larger one-base neighbor in the sample; base qualities were not kept.

TCRbeta CDR3 regions were amplified from genomic DNA using the immunoSEQ Assay, a bias-controlled multiplex PCR. On the study's bioinformatics: Nucleated cell counts per sample were estimated from amplification of reference gene primers within the assay. To quantify the absolute abundance of each unique TCRbeta CDR3 rearrangement, sequence reads were collapsed and filtered. For each sample, productive Simpson clonality was calculated as the square root of Simpson's diversity index across productive rearrangements. TCRdb stores this immuneACCESS table with in-frame sequences only. Part of the clones is absent; in the studies checked, under half of the shortfall reflects unresolved V genes, and no reason is known for the rest. That table is the source of V, J and clone size, and D and trimming were worked out from the DNA. This sample gives roughly 300,000 clones in total; about 92% of them show up just once. The leading ten clones occupy approximately 17% of the sample.

In the prospective study, participants were about 18 to 95 years old, resided in about two dozen geographic areas of the United States, and were enrolled through a virtual design. To assign participants to cohorts, the prospective study relied on clinical history that participants themselves reported in a screening survey and a study questionnaire. Recovered participants in ImmuneRACE Cohort 3 were defined as having two consecutive negative NP/OP PCR tests, clearance from a healthcare professional, or resolution of symptoms. In the prospective study, whole blood, serum and a nasopharyngeal or oropharyngeal swab were collected from each participant by mobile phlebotomists. Participants in the prospective study had the option to provide additional blood draws and questionnaires over a roughly 2-month period. Before DNA extraction, blood samples from the prospective study were shipped at room temperature or frozen.

Specimen: PBMCs or T cells enriched from blood (not recorded which). The sequence derives from a woman aged 25-40 years who had recovered from COVID-19.

The encoded CDR3 is CAIRGLAGAPYNEQFF. The bases read TGTGCCATCAGGGGACTAGCGGGAGCACCCTACAATGAGCAGTTCTTC. The chain is encoded by TRBV10-3 joined to TRBJ2-1; 14 middle bases align to TRBD2. CDR1 and CDR2, per the germline V gene, are ENHRY and SYGVKD. Including cysteine and phenylalanine, the CDR3 has 16 amino acids. Only the CDR3 portion is preserved as DNA: 48 bases, with reading frame beginning at the first base. The junction shows trimming of 6 bases on V and 2 bases on J, and the gene matches do not reach 3 bases of it.